These 2 T cell receptor beta chains were sequenced from one sample in a study of beta chain features in type 1 diabetes. Overall study findings and caveats: All four CD4+ subsets from Type 1 diabetes patients carried moderately but significantly shorter TCRB CDR3s.

The antigens these receptors bind are not known. The whole isolated RNA underwent reverse transcription, so sequencing captured expressed TCRB transcripts. Measured with immunoSEQ multiplex PCR; TCRdb has only the in-frame clones, and not every one. There are under 130,000 clones in the sample; around 30% occur only once, and less than 0.65% lies in the top ten. The sample consisted of central memory CD4+ T cells from blood. These receptors all stem from a woman younger than 35 with type 1 diabetes.

This clone was found once. This chain links TRBV6-6 with TRBJ1-5; possible D gene TRBD1, 6 bases. The germline gives CDR1 MNHNY, CDR2 SVGAGI (reference sequence). V shed 5 bases and J shed 4 bases, with 12 bases lying between them. The CDR3 has 14 residues. The CDR3 DNA follows: TGTGCCAGCAGTGCACAACAGGGAAATCAGCCCCAGCATTTT. Protein sequence: CASSAQQGNQPQHF.

The CDR3 nucleotides are TGTGCCAGCAGCTTGGGAGGAGATCAGCCCCAGCATTTT. This gives the protein CASSLGGDQPQHF. The V and J genes are TRBV5-4 and TRBJ1-5; D is uncertain. This CDR3 spans 13 amino acids. Germline V CDR1 and CDR2: SGHNT, YYREEE (reference sequence). Trimming stripped 0 bases from V and 5 bases from J, with 6 bases between.